This TCR beta chain was observed in a study of cytomegalovirus exposure and HLA in healthy donors. Whole-study findings and limits: At a 0.05 false discovery rate, a later analysis found 16,951 TCR beta sequences to be associated with HLA alleles. TCR beta sequences reportedly predicted most subjects' HLA-A and HLA-B alleles accurately. Presence/absence analyses assumed roughly uniform sequencing depth across donors.

It was with 60 Vbeta and 13 Jbeta primers that the PCR ran. The data were produced by immunoSEQ multiplex PCR, yet TCRdb's version contains in-frame clones alone and is incomplete. The data hold some 110,000 clones, with more than 75% observed a single time. Comment on this clone: Its antigen remains unidentified.

CDR1 and CDR2 from the germline V gene are MNHEY and SVGAGI. The junction had 6 bases not matched to a gene; V was cut back by 5 bases and J by 5 bases. CDR3 size: 14 residues. The source material was PBMCs. This chain joins TRBV6-5 and TRBJ2-7, with 10 bases identical to TRBD1. This sequence originates from a woman younger than 35 in good health and CMV-seropositive. CDR3 amino acids: CASSPGTGVDEQYF. The CDR3 nucleotides are TGTGCCAGCAGTCCCGGGACAGGGGTTGACGAGCAGTACTTC.